This T cell receptor (beta chain) was found in a study of regulatory T cells in long-lasting Graves disease. CDR3 length: 15 residues. V lost 4 bases and J lost 0, with 10 bases in between. Germline CDR1 LNHDA, CDR2 SQIVND (reference sequence). The time point denotes: newly diagnosed GD, antithyroid drugs for less than 3 months. The TCR library was prepared using RNA isolated from PBMCs. Arm-PCR of CDR3 regions with iRepertoire HTBI primers generated TCR beta libraries. Original methodology: The study identified roughly 59 TRBV and around 15 TRBJ segments across samples. TCRdb used MiXCR to reprocess the multiplex PCR reads, holding one entry per CDR3 protein. The V and J calls follow TCRdb's processing rather than the paper's. This table has 680,000 or so distinct CDR3 sequences, under 20% appearing once. This sample also belongs to another study, concerning T cells in Graves' hyperthyroidism and ophthalmopathy. That study adds: Using the HTBI primer set, a first-round RT-PCR was run on the TCR CDR3. Blood also contained most expanded thyroid clonotypes above 0.001.

The sequence came from a woman aged 25 to 39 with Graves disease. The rearrangement links TRBV19 to TRBJ1-5; D not resolved. The sequenced sample was peripheral blood mononuclear cells (PBMCs), obtained at new diagnosis, from a patient treated with antithyroid drugs. For the CDR3, the DNA is TGTGCCAGTAGTACCAGGATGTATAGCAATCAGCCCCAGCATTTT. Amino acid sequence: CASSTRMYSNQPQHF.